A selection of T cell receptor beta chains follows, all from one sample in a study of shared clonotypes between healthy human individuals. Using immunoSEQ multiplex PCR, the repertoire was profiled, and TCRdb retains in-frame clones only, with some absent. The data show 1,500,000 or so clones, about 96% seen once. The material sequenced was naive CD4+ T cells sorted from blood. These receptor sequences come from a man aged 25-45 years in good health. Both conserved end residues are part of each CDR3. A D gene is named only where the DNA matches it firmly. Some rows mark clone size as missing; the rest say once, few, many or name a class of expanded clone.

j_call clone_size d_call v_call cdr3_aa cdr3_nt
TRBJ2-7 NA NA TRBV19 CASSIRDSYEQYF TGTGCCAGTAGCATCCGGGACTCGTACGAGCAGTACTTC
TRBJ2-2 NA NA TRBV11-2 CASSLVGTLTGELFF TGTGCCAGCAGCTTAGTTGGGACGCTCACCGGGGAGCTGTTTTTT
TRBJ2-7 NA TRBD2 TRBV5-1 CASSRTSGRAYEQYF TGCGCCAGCAGCCGGACTAGCGGGAGGGCTTACGAGCAGTACTTC
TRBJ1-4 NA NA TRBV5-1 CASSDPQGANEKLFF TGCGCCAGCTCCGACCCACAGGGAGCTAATGAAAAACTGTTTTTT
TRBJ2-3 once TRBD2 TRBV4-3 CASSPAGSWNTQYF TGCGCCAGCAGCCCAGCGGGGAGTTGGAATACGCAGTATTTT
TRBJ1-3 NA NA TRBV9 CASSVDHGNTIYF TGTGCCAGCAGCGTGGACCATGGAAACACCATATATTTT
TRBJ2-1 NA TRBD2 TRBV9 CASSTRGTSGRSVYNEQFF TGTGCCAGCAGCACGAGAGGGACTAGCGGGAGGTCAGTCTACAATGAGCAGTTCTTC
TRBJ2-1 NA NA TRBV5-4 CASSLQGYYNEQFF TGTGCCAGCAGCTTACAGGGCTACTACAATGAGCAGTTCTTC
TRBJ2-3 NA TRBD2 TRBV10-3 CAISATSGTGSDTQYF TGTGCCATCAGTGCTACTAGCGGGACGGGGTCAGATACGCAGTATTTT
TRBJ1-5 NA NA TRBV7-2 CASASPWGDQPQHF TGTGCCAGCGCATCCCCATGGGGGGATCAGCCCCAGCATTTT
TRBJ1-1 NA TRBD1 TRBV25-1 CASSGTGVGTEAFF TGTGCCAGCAGTGGCACAGGGGTCGGCACTGAAGCTTTCTTT
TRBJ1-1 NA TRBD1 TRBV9 CASSTRTGNPLMNTEAFF TGTGCCAGCAGCACCCGGACAGGGAACCCTCTCATGAACACTGAAGCTTTCTTT
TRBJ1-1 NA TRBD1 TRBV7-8 CASSLARTGSLNTEAFF TGTGCCAGCAGCTTAGCCCGGACAGGGTCCCTCAACACTGAAGCTTTCTTT
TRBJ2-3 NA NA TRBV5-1 CASSLEGHGTDTQYF TGCGCCAGCAGCTTGGAGGGACACGGCACAGATACGCAGTATTTT
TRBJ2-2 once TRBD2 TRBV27 CASSPSGLAGVITGELFF TGTGCCAGCAGTCCGTCGGGACTAGCGGGAGTTATAACCGGGGAGCTGTTTTTT
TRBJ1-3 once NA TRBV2 CASTQESGNTIYF TGTGCCAGCACTCAGGAGTCTGGAAACACCATATATTTT
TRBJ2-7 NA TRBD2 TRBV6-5 CASSLSGNNYEQYF TGTGCCAGCAGTCTTAGCGGGAACAACTACGAGCAGTACTTC
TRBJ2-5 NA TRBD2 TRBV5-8 CASSRGVAGIERWAQYF TGTGCCAGCAGCCGTGGAGTAGCGGGCATCGAGCGGTGGGCCCAGTACTTC
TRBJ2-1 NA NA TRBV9 CASSVYHNEQFF TGTGCCAGCAGCGTATACCACAATGAGCAGTTCTTC
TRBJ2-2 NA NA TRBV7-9 CASRDSLGELFF TGTGCCAGCAGGGACAGCCTCGGGGAGCTGTTTTTT
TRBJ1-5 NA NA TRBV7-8 CASSLASNQPQHF TGTGCCAGCAGCTTAGCGAGCAATCAGCCCCAGCATTTT
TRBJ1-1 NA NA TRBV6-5 CASSPPGSLEAFF TGTGCCAGCAGCCCCCCCGGAAGTTTAGAAGCTTTCTTT
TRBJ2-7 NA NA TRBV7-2 CASSLALTLSYEQYF TGTGCCAGCAGCTTAGCTCTGACACTCTCCTACGAGCAGTACTTC
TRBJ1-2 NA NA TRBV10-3 CAISESRVGAGYGYTF TGTGCCATCAGTGAATCTCGAGTAGGGGCAGGCTATGGCTACACCTTC
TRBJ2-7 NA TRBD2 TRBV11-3 CASSLGGAGGEGYEQYF TGTGCCAGCAGCTTAGGAGGCGCGGGAGGGGAGGGATACGAGCAGTACTTC
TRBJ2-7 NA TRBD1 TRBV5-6 CASRRGQETYEQYF TGTGCCAGCCGGAGGGGACAGGAGACCTACGAGCAGTACTTC
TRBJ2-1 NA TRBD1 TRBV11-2 CASSLSPGQGASEQFF TGTGCCAGCAGCTTGTCCCCGGGACAGGGAGCCAGTGAGCAGTTCTTC
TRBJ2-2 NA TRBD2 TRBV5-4 CASSRPSSGTGELFF TGTGCCAGCAGCCGTCCGTCTAGCGGCACCGGGGAGCTGTTTTTT
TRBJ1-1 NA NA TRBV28 CASTWDTYTEAFF TGTGCCAGCACCTGGGACACCTACACTGAAGCTTTCTTT
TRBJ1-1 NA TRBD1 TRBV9 CASSATGGPSTEAFF TGTGCCAGCAGCGCGACAGGGGGCCCGAGCACTGAAGCTTTCTTT
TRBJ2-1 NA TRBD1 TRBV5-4 CASSSPGQGISGVYNEQFF TGTGCCAGCAGCTCACCGGGACAGGGTATAAGCGGGGTCTACAATGAGCAGTTCTTC
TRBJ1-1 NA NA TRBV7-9 CASSLGPTEAFF TGTGCCAGCAGCTTAGGCCCGACTGAAGCTTTCTTT
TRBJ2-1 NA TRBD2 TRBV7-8 CASSGPGLAPYNEQFF TGTGCCAGCAGCGGGCCGGGACTAGCGCCTTACAATGAGCAGTTCTTC
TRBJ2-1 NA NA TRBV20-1 CSATAGDEQFF TGCAGTGCTACGGCAGGGGATGAGCAGTTCTTC
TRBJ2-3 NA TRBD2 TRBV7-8 CASRPSNFESSGNRDTQYF TGTGCCAGCAGACCCTCTAACTTCGAATCTAGCGGGAATCGGGATACGCAGTATTTT
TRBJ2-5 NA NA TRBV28 CASSPAGNFETQYF TGTGCCAGCAGCCCCGCGGGGAATTTTGAGACCCAGTACTTC
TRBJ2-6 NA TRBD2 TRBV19 CASSIGGVGANVLTF TGTGCCAGTAGTATTGGGGGGGTCGGGGCCAACGTCCTGACTTTC
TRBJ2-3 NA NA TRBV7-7 CASSQNSGGTDTQYF TGTGCCAGCAGCCAGAATTCTGGGGGGACAGATACGCAGTATTTT
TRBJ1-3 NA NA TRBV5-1 CASSLFSGNTIYF TGCGCCAGCAGCTTGTTCTCTGGAAACACCATATATTTT
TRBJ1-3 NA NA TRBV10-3 CAISPRSGANSGNTIYF TGTGCCATCAGCCCCAGGTCGGGGGCGAACTCTGGAAACACCATATATTTT
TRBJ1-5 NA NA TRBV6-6 CASSPLGGGNQPQHF TGTGCCAGCAGCCCCCTTGGGGGAGGCAATCAGCCCCAGCATTTT
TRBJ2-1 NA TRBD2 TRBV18 CASSPGRIRLAQNEQFF TGTGCCAGCTCACCAGGTCGCATTAGACTAGCGCAAAATGAGCAGTTCTTC